Below are 4 T cell receptor beta chains sequenced from a single sample in a study of T cell responses to AZD1222 COVID-19 vaccine. Sequenced by immunoSEQ multiplex PCR; TCRdb stores in-frame clones only, minus some. Counted here are about 150,000 clones, 85% to 95% occurring once; the ten biggest clones make up 1.5% to 2%. The specimen was peripheral blood, collected on day 0 of AZD1222 vaccination. Every receptor here comes from an adult in good health.

This clone was picked up a small number of times. This rearrangement joins TRBV7-9 to TRBJ2-7; D uncertain. Germline assignment: CDR1 SEHNR and CDR2 FQNEAQ (reference sequence). This CDR3 has 13 residues. The germline V and J ends were trimmed by 2 bases and 1 base, with 6 bases remaining between them. The CDR3 nucleotides read TGTGCCAGCAGCTTACCCCAGTCCTACGAGCAGTACTTC. Amino acids: CASSLPQSYEQYF.

The rearrangement uses TRBV28 and TRBJ2-5; no firm D call. Germline loops: CDR1 MDHEN, CDR2 SYDVKM. V lost 7 bases to trimming and J lost 1 base, with 7 bases between them. This CDR3 has 12 amino acids. The CDR3 nucleotides are TGTGCCAGCATCGGACCCCAAGAGACCCAGTACTTC. It translates to CASIGPQETQYF.

This sequence joins TRBV7-2 and TRBJ1-5; no firm D call. V was shortened by 4 bases and J by 3 bases, with 10 bases between the two germline ends. This CDR3 has 14 amino acids. Germline V gene sequence: CDR1 SGHTA, CDR2 FQGNSA. CDR3 DNA sequence: TGTGCCAGCAGCTCCGAGATATACAATCAGCCCCAGCATTTT. Its translation is CASSSEIYNQPQHF.

This chain uses TRBV7-9 with TRBJ1-1; no reliable D call. This CDR3 has 14 residues. Germline V CDR1 and CDR2: SEHNR, FQNEAQ (reference sequence). V was clipped by 7 bases and J by 2 bases, with 14 bases between them. The CDR3 bases are TGTGCCAGCACCTCTCCGGCGGTTAACACTGAAGCTTTCTTT. Translation: CASTSPAVNTEAFF. Using reference TRBV7-9 and TRBJ1-1 for the parts outside the CDR3, the full variable domain is DTGVSQNPRHKITKRGQNVTFRCDPISEHNRLYWYRQTLGQGPEFLTYFQNEAQLEKSRLLSDRFSAERPKGSFSTLEIQRTEQGDSAMYLCASTSPAVNTEAFFGQGTRLTVV.